This T cell receptor (beta chain) originates from a study of blood T cell repertoires in COVID-19. Profiled with immunoSEQ multiplex PCR; TCRdb holds only in-frame clones, not every one. This table has a few hundred thousand clones, approximately 88% appearing once. A COVID-19 case had been met by exposed participants during the 2 weeks before study entry. Trimming cost V 5 bases and J 8 bases, with 12 bases left between them. This CDR3 contains 13 residues. This sequence was found in a woman aged 40 to 50 who had been exposed to COVID-19. The sequenced material came from PBMCs or T cells enriched from blood (not recorded which). The chain employs TRBV12-3 or TRBV12-4 and TRBJ1-4; D is perhaps TRBD1 (5 bases). The CDR3 DNA follows: TGTGCCAGCAGTCCCGGACATTACGAAAAACTGTTTTTT. This translates into CASSPGHYEKLFF.